This T cell receptor beta chain was obtained from a study of cytomegalovirus exposure and HLA in healthy donors. In the PCR, 60 Vbeta and 13 Jbeta primers were used. Here immunoSEQ multiplex PCR was the method, and the copy in TCRdb shows in-frame clones only, minus some. The sample lists fewer than 200,000 clones, 75% to 90% seen once, with around 2% in the top ten. General study results and limits: The study had only CMV serostatus as immune exposure information. Researchers reported in a later analysis that a missense DCLRE1C variant was tied to TCR beta V- and J-gene trimming.

Note on this clone: Its cognate antigen is unknown.

There are 14 residues in the CDR3. Germline CDR1 is MNHEY and CDR2 is SVGAGI. Germline trimming cut 6 bases from V and 9 bases from J; bases unmatched to any gene: 13. Sequenced material: PBMCs. The clonotype comes from a human donor in good health. The chain has TRBV6-5 and TRBJ2-5; 7 nucleotides match TRBD1. The CDR3 nucleotides read TGTGCCAGCAGGTCACCGGGACAGACGGGTCCCCAGTACTTC. Residues: CASRSPGQTGPQYF.